This record looks at one T cell receptor (beta chain) sequence and its context. The antigen is undetermined. This sample was included in a study of T cell responses to AZD1222 COVID-19 vaccine. Using immunoSEQ multiplex PCR, the repertoire was profiled, and TCRdb retains in-frame clones only, with some absent. The data show over 70,000 clones, around 80% seen once. Deletions cut 3 bases from V and 2 bases from J, with 8 bases between. The CDR3 is 12 amino acids. The V gene's germline CDR1 is SQVTM and CDR2 ANQGSEA. Findings of the study overall: Regions left unmutated in variants are reportedly the target of nearly half of spike-specific TCRs. Clonal diversity was possibly underestimated; the donors were predominantly white British and more often female. Spike-specific TCR breadth and depth rose after two AZD1222 doses.

Sample: peripheral blood, taken 28 days after the second dose of the MenACWY control vaccine. This clonotype originated in an adult who received the MenACWY meningococcal vaccine as a control. The rearrangement uses TRBV29-1 and TRBJ2-7, with D maybe TRBD2 (7 bases). The CDR3 bases are TGCAGCGTTGAGGGGGGGCCCTACGAGCAGTACTTC. Its translation is CSVEGGPYEQYF.